The present entry profiles one T cell receptor (beta chain) with its context. Its antigen remains unidentified. Trimming removed 8 bases from V and 4 bases from J; junction bases left unmatched: 9. CDR3 length: 14 residues. Germline V lookup: CDR1 SNHLY, CDR2 FYNNEI. These data come from a study of cytomegalovirus exposure and HLA in healthy donors. Study-level information: As an earlier analysis found, roughly 170 million T cells yielded over 95 million unique TCR beta sequences. The study, taken as a whole, reports: Donor immune exposure was known only as CMV serostatus.

A multiplex PCR was run with 60 Vbeta primers and 13 Jbeta primers. The assay was immunoSEQ multiplex PCR, and TCRdb's table has in-frame clones only and misses some. Altogether some 180,000 clones are present, about 70% being singletons, with the ten largest covering around 1.9%. The receptor comes from a woman aged 30 to 39 in good health and CMV-seronegative. The chain links TRBV2 to TRBJ1-2; the match to TRBD1 covers 8 bases. The sequencing input was PBMCs. The CDR3 region has the DNA TGTGCCAGCCGACAGACAGGGGTCCGCTATGGCTACACCTTC. As protein: CASRQTGVRYGYTF.